The entry below gives a single T cell receptor (beta chain) sequence along with its context. Its antigen remains unidentified. Germline and junction disagree at one end, which may indicate a read error. Donors were patients with localized lung adenocarcinoma, a subtype of non-small cell lung cancer. The samples were taken from the margins of localized lung adenocarcinomas. For TCR repertoire analysis, CD8+ T cells taken from tumor tissue were profiled apart from CD4+ T cells. This sample is part of a study of CD4 and CD8 cells across lung adenocarcinoma regions listed by TCRdb under 2018. Background on the whole study: Intratumor heterogeneity of the T cell receptor repertoire was examined by comparing tumor centers with tumor margins.

Libraries were constructed by PCR. Data came from a HiSeq X Ten. TCRdb trimmed the raw reads at Q25, called clones with MiXCR and kept productive beta chains. Entries that share a CDR3 protein sequence are merged under the most common genes and DNA. The sample includes about 12,000 distinct CDR3 sequences, with about 50% observed a single time. The leading ten clones occupy approximately 31% of the sample. Measured from the cysteine to the phenylalanine, the CDR3 is 12 residues long. Only the CDR3 DNA is retained, 36 bases long and in frame from the first base. From a lookup of the germline V gene, CDR1 and CDR2 are MNHNS and SASEGT.

Recombination linked TRBV6-1 to TRBJ2-3, with no D gene named confidently. This TCR was sampled from a male donor with lung adenocarcinoma. The CD4 and CD8 labels of this study may be unreliable. The sequencing sample was made of CD8+ T cells from the margin of a lung tumor. The cell subset or site label, read with the paper, signifies: tumor margin region. The nucleotide sequence reads as follows: TGTCCCAGCGCCGTCAACACCGATGCGCAGTATTTT. Translated, this is CPSAVNTDAQYF.